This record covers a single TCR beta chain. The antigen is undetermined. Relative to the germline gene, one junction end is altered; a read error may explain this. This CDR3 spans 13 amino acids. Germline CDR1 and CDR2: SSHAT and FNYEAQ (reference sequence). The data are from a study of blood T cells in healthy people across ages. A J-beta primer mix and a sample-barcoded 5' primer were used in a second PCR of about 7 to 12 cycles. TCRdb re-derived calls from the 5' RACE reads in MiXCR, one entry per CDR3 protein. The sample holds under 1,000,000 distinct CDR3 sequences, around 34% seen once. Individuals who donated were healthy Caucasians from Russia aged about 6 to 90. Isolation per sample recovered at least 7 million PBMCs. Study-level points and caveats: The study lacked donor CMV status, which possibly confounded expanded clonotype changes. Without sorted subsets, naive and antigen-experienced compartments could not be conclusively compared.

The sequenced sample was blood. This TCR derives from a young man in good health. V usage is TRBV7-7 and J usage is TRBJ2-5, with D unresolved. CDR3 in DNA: TGTGCTAGCAGCTGGAGCCTGGACCATGAGCAGTACTTC. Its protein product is CASSWSLDHEQYF.